The present T cell receptor beta chain was sequenced within a study of shared clonotypes between healthy human individuals (dated by TCRdb to the early 2020s). For context, the study as a whole: A couple of women and a few men aged 18 to 49 years were included in the cohort. Each donor's leukapheresis produced roughly between roughly 0.94 and 9.5 billion PBMCs. To estimate repertoire size and how much clonotype sharing occurs between individuals, the study deeply sequenced the blood TCR repertoires of roughly 5 healthy adults. For each donor, CD4 naive and CD4 memory were each given three plates, CD8 naive was given two plates, and CD8 memory was given one plate. Different laboratories and diverse techniques were used to prepare libraries and sequence TCR repertoires, to increase sequencing depth and limit assay-specific biases. Broad study findings and their caveats: Estimated clonotype richness was generally larger for naive than for memory subsets. Sampling was restricted to blood, and TCR repertoires in tissue are likely to differ from TCR repertoires in blood. Based on pairwise subsampling, the degree of clonotype sharing among donors was expected to be affected by sequencing depth. Because the study included a small number of donors, the genetic and exposure-history diversity represented was limited. Even with the large sequencing depth, rarefaction of the sorted-subset datasets indicated that sequencing was incomplete. Roughly 5% of naive CD4, around 4% of naive CD8, around 2.3% of memory CD4, and roughly 0.4% of memory CD8 clonotypes were shared across several donors. Compared with non-shared clonotypes, clonotypes shared by all four sorted-subset donors had higher generation probabilities.

TCR CDR3 regions were amplified from genomic DNA by multiplex PCR using the deep immunoSEQ assay. Extracted genomic DNA from each cell subset was distributed evenly across all wells of several immunoSEQ 96-well plates, and each plate was treated as a replicate. Each replicate PCR for sorted subsets received roughly 0.2 ug genomic DNA, equal to about 30,000 T cell genomes. Purified libraries were quantified with a Qubit 3.0 fluorometer, sized on a Bioanalyzer 2100, and re-quantified with the KAPA Library Quantification kit. A separate single-read 150-cycle Illumina NextSeq 550 flow cell was used to sequence each immunoSEQ 96-well plate. In the paper's pipeline: Because only junctional sequences without quality scores were contained in the immunoSEQ output, filtering matching that applied to full-length reads could not be performed. Sequences were annotated with PyIR, a Python wrapper for IgBLAST v1.9, using IMGT germline references to assign V/J genes and CDR3. Reads were filtered out if the reads had weak V/J assignments (E-value above 1e-6), no CDR3, stop codons, out-of-frame junctions, or ambiguous translated residues. V3J clonotypes were defined by identical inferred V gene, J gene, and CDR3 amino acid sequence. Percentage overlap between repertoires was calculated by dividing the number of shared unique clonotypes by the size of the smaller repertoire. Three approaches were used to assess repertoire richness: RTK rarefaction, the Chao1 estimator, and Recon v2.1 estimates of unobserved clonotypes. For all TCRbeta clonotypes obtained by the gDNA method from a handful of donors, generation probabilities were computed with OLGA. The clones in this table, taken by TCRdb from immuneACCESS, are in-frame only. Not every clone is retained; where verified, under half of the shortfall comes from an unresolved V gene, and the cause of the rest is unknown. That table gives V, J and clone size, and the DNA gave D and trimming. For this sample the table gives roughly 300,000 clones, of which roughly 91% were detected only once. The ten largest clones capture about a sixth of the sample.

The donors were healthy, HIV-negative adults with no recently reported acute infections or vaccinations. All donors were Caucasian adults living in Nashville, Tennessee, USA. The CD8 memory samples were a combination of magnetically selected CD45RO+ cells and CCR7-negative CD45RA+ effector memory (TemRA) cells. Blood was obtained by leukapheresis, after which PBMCs were separated by Ficoll-Histopaque density gradient centrifugation and cryopreserved in liquid nitrogen vapor phase. Analytical flow cytometry was used to check the purity and quantity of every magnetically sorted T cell population. From each sorted fraction, genomic DNA was isolated and quantified by UV absorbance on a Nanodrop 2000c. The CDR3 sequence holds 14 residues, the cysteine and phenylalanine included. Kept here is only the CDR3 DNA, which spans 42 bases and is read in frame from base 1. CDR1 and CDR2 were assigned from the germline V gene as MNHEY and SVGAGI. V is clipped by 2 bases and J by 2 bases, and the sequence between their germline boundaries is 8 bases long.

Comments on this clone: Which antigen it targets is not known. No per-base quality is available; no much larger clone lies one base away.

The rearranged segments are TRBV6-5 and TRBJ2-3, with the D gene too uncertain to name. Material: memory CD8+ T cells sorted from blood. Explained via the paper, the cell subset or site label denotes: CD45RO+ cells pooled with CCR7-negative TemRA cells. The source is a man aged 18-30 years in good health. DNA sequence: TGTGCCAGCAGTTACGTGGGGTCCACAGATACGCAGTATTTT. This encodes CASSYVGSTDTQYF.